One sample yielded the 8 T cell receptor beta chains listed below, sequenced in a study of radiotherapy plus CTLA-4 blockade in lung cancer. Produced via immunoSEQ multiplex PCR; TCRdb's table is partial and in-frame only. The table has approximately 89,000 clones, around 83% seen once; the top ten hold about 15%. The starting material was peripheral blood, obtained from a patient treated with radiotherapy plus ipilimumab. These receptors all come from a human donor with non-small cell lung cancer that progressed on radiotherapy plus ipilimumab.

V is TRBV7-9 and J is TRBJ2-1, with D tentatively TRBD2 (5 bases). This CDR3 has 14 amino acids. Trimming pared 4 bases from V and 3 bases from J, leaving 10 bases between. Germline CDR1 reads SEHNR; CDR2 reads FQNEAQ (reference sequence). The CDR3 is CASSSGGLYNEQFF. In DNA form, the CDR3 reads TGTGCCAGCAGCTCAGGCGGGCTCTACAATGAGCAGTTCTTC.

V is TRBV7-2 and J is TRBJ2-5; D may be TRBD2 (7 bases). The V end lost 3 bases, the J end lost 6 bases, and 17 bases lay between the germline ends. The CDR3 sequence is 15 residues long. Germline V lookup: CDR1 SGHTA, CDR2 FQGNSA. The CDR3 sequence: CASSFPTLGGQTQYF. The DNA of the CDR3 is TGTGCCAGCAGCTTCCCCACGTTGGGGGGGCAGACCCAGTACTTC.

This clone was seen just once. The V and J genes are TRBV1 and TRBJ1-1; TRBD1 is the table's D call and was not checked against the DNA. TRBV1 represents a pseudogene. The CDR3 consists of 18 residues. The DNA for the CDR3 is TGCACCAGCAGCCAAGAGGCGGACAACCGCCACTTGAACACTGAAGCTTTCTTT. Its translation: CTSSQEADNRHLNTEAFF.

The V and J genes are TRBV29-1 and TRBJ1-2; 7 positions agree with TRBD1. The germline gives CDR1 SQVTM, CDR2 ANQGSEA. The CDR3 spans 11 residues. Trimming at V came to 6 bases and at J to 8 bases, leaving 6 bases not matched to a gene. The CDR3 region has the DNA TGCAGCGTACAGGGGAGCGGCGGCTACACCTTC. Its protein is CSVQGSGGYTF.

In DNA form, the CDR3 reads TGTGCCAGCAGCCTGACAGGGGTTGAGGTGTACGAAAAACTGTTTTTT. As protein: CASSLTGVEVYEKLFF. J is TRBJ1-4 and V is TRBV5-5; 8 bases agree with TRBD1. The V segment lost 4 bases and the J segment 8 bases; nucleotides outside the gene matches: 13. This CDR3 contains 16 residues. Per the germline V gene, CDR1 is SGHKS and CDR2 is YYEKEE (reference sequence).

The V gene is TRBV2, the J gene TRBJ1-4, with D possibly TRBD1 on 6 matching bases. This CDR3 is built from 13 residues. V lost 7 bases, J lost 8 bases, and 14 bases lay in between. The germline gives CDR1 SNHLY, CDR2 FYNNEI. CDR3 nucleotides: TGTGCCAGCACCAGGGGAAGTGGGGAAAAACTGTTTTTT. It is translated as CASTRGSGEKLFF.

A few counts support this clone. This chain joins TRBV19 and TRBJ2-4; 9 bases map to TRBD2. The germline gives CDR1 LNHDA, CDR2 SQIVND (reference sequence). V lost 5 bases, J lost 8 bases, and 13 bases stayed unmatched. The CDR3 is 16 residues long. The CDR3 sequence is CASSPRGSGSRDIQYF. The CDR3 region has the DNA TGTGCCAGTAGTCCCCGGGGTAGCGGGAGTCGGGACATTCAGTACTTC.

The gene calls are TRBV9 and TRBJ2-1, with no clear D. Germline CDR1 and CDR2: SGDLS and YYNGEE. The CDR3 totals 12 residues. The V and J ends lost 4 bases and 9 bases respectively, with 11 bases between them. CDR3 loop: CASSWNGVEQFF. The CDR3 coding sequence is TGTGCCAGCAGCTGGAATGGGGTTGAGCAGTTCTTC.